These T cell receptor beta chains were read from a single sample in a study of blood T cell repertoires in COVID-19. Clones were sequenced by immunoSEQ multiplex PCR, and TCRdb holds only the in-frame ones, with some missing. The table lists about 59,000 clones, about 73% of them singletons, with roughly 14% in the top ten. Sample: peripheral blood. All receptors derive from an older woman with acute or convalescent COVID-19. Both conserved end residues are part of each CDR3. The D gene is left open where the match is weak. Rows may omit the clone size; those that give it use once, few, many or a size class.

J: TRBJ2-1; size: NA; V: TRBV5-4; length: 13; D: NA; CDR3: CASSSDPTREQFF; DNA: TGTGCCAGCAGCTCCGACCCAACCAGGGAGCAGTTCTTC
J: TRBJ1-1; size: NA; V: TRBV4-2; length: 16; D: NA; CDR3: CASSQDVALLNTEAFF; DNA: TGTGCCAGCAGCCAAGATGTCGCGTTACTGAACACTGAAGCTTTCTTT
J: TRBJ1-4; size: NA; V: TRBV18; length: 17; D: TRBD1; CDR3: CASSKEIQGVEEEKLFF; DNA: TGTGCCAGCTCAAAGGAGATACAGGGGGTAGAGGAGGAAAAACTGTTTTTT
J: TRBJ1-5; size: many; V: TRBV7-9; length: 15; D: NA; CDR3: CASSSSGSGDQPQHF; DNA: TGTGCCAGCAGCTCCAGCGGGTCGGGAGATCAGCCCCAGCATTTT
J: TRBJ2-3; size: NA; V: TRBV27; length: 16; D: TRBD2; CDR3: CASSLQRGGRTDTQYF; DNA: TGTGCCAGCAGTTTGCAGCGGGGGGGCCGCACAGATACGCAGTATTTT
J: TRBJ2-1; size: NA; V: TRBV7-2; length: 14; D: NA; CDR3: CASSPRQPYNEQFF; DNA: TGTGCCAGCAGCCCGAGACAGCCCTACAATGAGCAGTTCTTC
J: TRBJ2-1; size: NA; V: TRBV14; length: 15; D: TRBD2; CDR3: CASSLTSGGYNEQFF; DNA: TGTGCCAGCAGCCTTACTAGCGGGGGCTACAATGAGCAGTTCTTC
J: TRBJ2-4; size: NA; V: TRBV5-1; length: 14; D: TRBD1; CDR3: CASSLGQGPNIQYF; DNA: TGCGCCAGCAGCCTAGGACAGGGCCCAAACATTCAGTACTTC
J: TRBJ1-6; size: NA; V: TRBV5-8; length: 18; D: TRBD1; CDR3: CASSTHRGPSSYNSPLHF; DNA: TGTGCCAGCAGCACGCACAGGGGGCCGAGCTCCTATAATTCACCCCTCCACTTT
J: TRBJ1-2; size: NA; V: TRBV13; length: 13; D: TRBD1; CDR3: CASGYRGDYGYTF; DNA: TGTGCCAGCGGCTACAGGGGTGACTATGGCTACACCTTC
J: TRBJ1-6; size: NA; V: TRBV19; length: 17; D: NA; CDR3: CASSRVPFESYNSPLHF; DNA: TGTGCCAGTAGCAGGGTACCATTTGAATCCTATAATTCACCCCTCCACTTT
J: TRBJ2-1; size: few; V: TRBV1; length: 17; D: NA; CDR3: CTSSAPRSGGAYNEQFF; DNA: TGCACCAGCAGCGCACCCCGTAGCGGGGGGGCTTACAATGAGCAGTTCTTC
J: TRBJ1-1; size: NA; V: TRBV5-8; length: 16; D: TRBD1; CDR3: CASRPGQGASGTEAFF; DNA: TGTGCCAGCAGACCCGGACAGGGGGCGAGCGGCACTGAAGCTTTCTTT
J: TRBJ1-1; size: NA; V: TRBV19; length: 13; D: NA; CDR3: CASRLQGFTEAFF; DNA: TGTGCCAGTAGGTTACAGGGATTCACTGAAGCTTTCTTT
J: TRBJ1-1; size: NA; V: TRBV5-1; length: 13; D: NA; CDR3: CASSRDTNTEAFF; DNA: TGCGCCAGCAGTCGGGACACGAACACTGAAGCTTTCTTT
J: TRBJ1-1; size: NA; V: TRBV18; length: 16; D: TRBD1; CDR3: CASSPRPTGNKTEAFF; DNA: TGTGCCAGCTCACCCCGACCGACAGGGAACAAGACTGAAGCTTTCTTT
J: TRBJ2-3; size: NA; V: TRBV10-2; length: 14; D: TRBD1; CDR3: CAIRDRGFTDTQYF; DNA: TGCGCCATCAGGGACAGGGGCTTCACAGATACGCAGTATTTT
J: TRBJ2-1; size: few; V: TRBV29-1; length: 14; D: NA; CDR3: CSVLGGFSYNEQFF; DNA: TGCAGCGTGTTGGGGGGATTCTCCTACAATGAGCAGTTCTTC
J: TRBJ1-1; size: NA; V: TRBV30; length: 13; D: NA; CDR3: CAWSVQGGREAFF; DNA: TGTGCCTGGAGTGTACAGGGCGGCCGTGAGGCTTTCTTT
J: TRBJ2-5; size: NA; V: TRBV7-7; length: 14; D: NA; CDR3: CASSLERYQETQYF; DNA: TGTGCTAGCAGCTTGGAGAGGTACCAAGAGACCCAGTACTTC
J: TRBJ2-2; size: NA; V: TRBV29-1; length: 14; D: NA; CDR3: CSVGPGMGTGELFF; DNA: TGCAGCGTTGGGCCGGGGATGGGCACCGGGGAGCTGTTTTTT
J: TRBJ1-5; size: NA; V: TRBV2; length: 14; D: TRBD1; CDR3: CASSSEQGNQPQHF; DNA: TGTGCCAGCAGTTCAGAACAGGGGAATCAGCCCCAGCATTTT
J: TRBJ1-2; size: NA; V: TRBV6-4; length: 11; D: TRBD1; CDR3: CASSRQGSYTF; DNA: TGTGCCAGCAGTCGACAGGGGAGCTACACCTTC
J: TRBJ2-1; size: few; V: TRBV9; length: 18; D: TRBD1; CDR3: CASSVYGAPGQGASEQFF; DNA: TGTGCCAGCAGCGTATACGGTGCACCGGGACAGGGGGCTAGTGAGCAGTTCTTC
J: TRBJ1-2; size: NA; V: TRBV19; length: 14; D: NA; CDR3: CASLTGPANYGYTF; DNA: TGTGCCAGCCTCACAGGCCCAGCTAACTATGGCTACACCTTC
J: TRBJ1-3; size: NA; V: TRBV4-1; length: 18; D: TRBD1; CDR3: CASSQHNSPGTGAYTIYF; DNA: TGCGCCAGCAGCCAACATAACAGTCCCGGGACAGGGGCATACACCATATATTTT
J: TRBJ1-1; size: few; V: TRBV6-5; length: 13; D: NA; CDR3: CASRRGLNTEAFF; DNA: TGTGCCAGCAGGAGGGGGTTGAACACTGAAGCTTTCTTT
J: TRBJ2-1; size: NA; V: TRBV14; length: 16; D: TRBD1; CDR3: CASSQVTGTVYNEQFF; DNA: TGTGCCAGCAGCCAAGTCACCGGGACAGTCTACAATGAGCAGTTCTTC
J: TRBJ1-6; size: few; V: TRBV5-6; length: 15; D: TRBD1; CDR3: CASRRQGPLNSPLHF; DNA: TGTGCCAGCCGACGACAGGGACCTCTTAATTCACCCCTCCACTTT
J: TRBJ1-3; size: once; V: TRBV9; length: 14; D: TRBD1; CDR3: CASSETGAGNTIYF; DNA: TGTGCCAGCAGCGAGACAGGGGCTGGAAACACCATATATTTT
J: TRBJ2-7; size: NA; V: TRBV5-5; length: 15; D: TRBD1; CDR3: CASSRGQGATYEQYF; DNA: TGTGCCAGCAGCCGGGGACAGGGGGCGACCTACGAGCAGTACTTC
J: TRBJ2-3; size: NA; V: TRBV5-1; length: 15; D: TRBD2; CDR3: CASSLRGFHTDTQYF; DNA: TGCGCCAGCAGCCTGCGGGGGTTTCACACAGATACGCAGTATTTT
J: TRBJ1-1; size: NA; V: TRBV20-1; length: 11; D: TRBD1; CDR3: CSAGQTTEAFF; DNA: TGCAGTGCGGGACAGACTACTGAAGCTTTCTTT
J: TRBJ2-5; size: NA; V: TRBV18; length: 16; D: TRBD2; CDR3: CASSPRAGGLQETQYF; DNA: TGTGCCAGCTCACCAAGAGCGGGGGGCCTCCAAGAGACCCAGTACTTC
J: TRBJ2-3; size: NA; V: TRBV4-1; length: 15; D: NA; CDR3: CASSQVEEVTDTQYF; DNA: TGCGCCAGCAGCCAAGTGGAGGAAGTCACAGATACGCAGTATTTT
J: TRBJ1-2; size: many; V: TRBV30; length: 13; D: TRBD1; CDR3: CASQKGAGYGYTF; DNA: TGTGCCTCCCAGAAGGGGGCCGGCTATGGCTACACCTTC
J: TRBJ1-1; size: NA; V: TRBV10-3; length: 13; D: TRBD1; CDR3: CAISQGAKTEAFF; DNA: TGTGCCATCAGTCAGGGGGCAAAGACTGAAGCTTTCTTT
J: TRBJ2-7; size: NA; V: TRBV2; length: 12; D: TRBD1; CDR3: CASSLQGYEQYF; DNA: TGTGCCAGCAGTTTACAGGGGTACGAGCAGTACTTC
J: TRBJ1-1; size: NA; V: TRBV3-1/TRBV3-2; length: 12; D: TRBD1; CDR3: CASRQGQSEAFF; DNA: TGTGCCAGCAGACAGGGACAGTCTGAAGCTTTCTTT
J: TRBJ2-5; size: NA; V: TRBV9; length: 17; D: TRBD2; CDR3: CASSVGSGGLNQETQYF; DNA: TGTGCCAGCAGCGTCGGAAGCGGGGGGTTAAATCAAGAGACCCAGTACTTC
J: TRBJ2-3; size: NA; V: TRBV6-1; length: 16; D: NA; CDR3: CASSESLGGYTDTQYF; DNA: TGTGCCAGCAGTGAATCGTTAGGAGGTTACACAGATACGCAGTATTTT
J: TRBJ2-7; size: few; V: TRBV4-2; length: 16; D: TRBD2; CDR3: CASSQGGLAGSYEQYF; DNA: TGTGCCAGCAGCCAAGGCGGACTAGCGGGGTCCTACGAGCAGTACTTC
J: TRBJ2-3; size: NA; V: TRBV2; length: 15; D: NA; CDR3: CASRLRDIPTDTQYF; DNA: TGTGCCAGCAGGCTACGGGACATCCCCACAGATACGCAGTATTTT
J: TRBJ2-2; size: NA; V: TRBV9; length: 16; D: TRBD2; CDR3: CASSSSSGANTGELFF; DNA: TGTGCCAGCAGCTCCTCTAGCGGGGCGAACACCGGGGAGCTGTTTTTT
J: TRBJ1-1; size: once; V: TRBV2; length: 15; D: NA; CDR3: CASSRNRLTNTEAFF; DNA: TGTGCCAGCAGTCGGAACAGACTAACGAACACTGAAGCTTTCTTT